Included here is one T cell receptor (beta chain) sequence, with context. The data stem from a study of control samples from healthy donors and cancer patients. Generated by immunoSEQ multiplex PCR, the TCRdb table keeps only in-frame clones and is missing some. The data hold some 150,000 clones, with less than 95% observed a single time. The sequenced sample consisted of PBMCs. This TCR derives from a man between 60 and 70 years old with colorectal cancer.

The CDR3 sequence is CASSPSDGYNEQFF. The CDR3 nucleotides read TGTGCCAGCAGCCCCTCAGATGGGTACAATGAGCAGTTCTTC. The genes are TRBV3-1 (or the pseudogene TRBV3-2) and TRBJ2-1; D is unresolved. Germline CDR1 LGHDT, CDR2 YNNKEL (reference sequence). The CDR3 loop spans 14 amino acids. Trimming pared 4 bases from V and 4 bases from J, leaving 11 bases between.